Listed here are 14 T cell receptor beta chains from one sample, sequenced in a study of T cells after yellow fever vaccination. MiXCR, run by TCRdb on the 5' RACE reads, gives a single entry per CDR3 protein. The sample lists almost 600,000 distinct CDR3 sequences, about 13% occurring once. The sequencing here drew on PBMCs, taken on the day of the yellow fever booster vaccination. These receptor sequences come from a man under 40 who received the YFV17D yellow fever vaccine.

The V call is TRBV6-5, the J call TRBJ2-5, with 10 bases identical to TRBD2. Germline-derived CDR1 and CDR2 are MNHEY and SVGAGI. The CDR3 is 15 residues long. Unmatched junction bases numbered 5, after V lost 2 bases and J lost 5 bases. CDR3 sequence (DNA): TGTGCCAGCAGTTACGCGACTAGCGGGTGGGAGACCCAGTACTTC. Translating gives CASSYATSGWETQYF.

V gene TRBV28 combines with J gene TRBJ2-2; tentatively, D is TRBD2 (6 bases). The V and J ends lost 5 bases and 2 bases respectively, with 15 bases between them. Germline lookup yields CDR1 MDHEN and CDR2 SYDVKM. The CDR3 is made up of 16 amino acids. The CDR3 loop is CASSPRGSRNTGELFF. CDR3 bases: TGTGCCAGCAGTCCCCGGGGGAGCAGAAACACCGGGGAGCTGTTTTTT.

This clonotype was seen repeatedly, ten times or more. The chain links TRBV3-1 to TRBJ2-1; D gene unclear. Trimming removed 3 bases from V and 4 bases from J, with 19 bases in between. This CDR3 is built from 17 residues. CDR1 and CDR2 from the germline V gene are LGHDT and YNNKEL (reference sequence). CDR3 in amino acids: CASSHSELRRFYNEQFF. The CDR3, as DNA: TGTGCCAGCAGCCACAGTGAGTTACGGCGCTTTTACAATGAGCAGTTCTTC.

This clonotype showed up just a few times. The chain couples TRBV10-3 to TRBJ1-3; no clear D. The V gene's germline CDR1 is ENHRY and CDR2 SYGVKD. The CDR3 is 13 amino acids. Between the trimmed V and J ends, which lost 4 bases and 4 bases, there was a span of 8 bases. The CDR3 reads CAISAGAGNTIYF. Written as DNA, the CDR3 is TGTGCCATCAGTGCGGGTGCGGGAAACACCATATATTTT.

Only a few counts were recorded for this clonotype. This chain connects TRBV10-3 to TRBJ2-7, with 8 bases identical to TRBD2. The trim removed 3 bases at V and 2 bases at J, leaving 6 bases unmatched. This CDR3 contains 15 residues. Germline V gives CDR1 ENHRY, CDR2 SYGVKD. Written as DNA, the CDR3 is TGTGCCATCAGTGACATACTAGCGGCCCCCTACGAGCAGTACTTC. The encoded protein is CAISDILAAPYEQYF.

The chain uses TRBV7-2 and TRBJ2-2, with D possibly being TRBD1 or TRBD2 (5 bases each). CDR1 SGHTA and CDR2 FQGNSA come from the germline V gene. V was shortened by 5 bases and J by 6 bases, with 16 bases between the two germline ends. This CDR3 comprises 15 residues. Here the CDR3 reads CASSLLPRGPGELFF. In DNA form, the CDR3 reads TGTGCCAGCAGCCTACTACCTCGGGGCCCCGGGGAGCTGTTTTTT.

The rearrangement uses TRBV18 and TRBJ2-3, with D possibly being TRBD1 (5 bases). The CDR3 contains 14 residues. Germline CDR1 KGHSH, CDR2 LQKENI. Trimming took off 2 bases at V and 4 bases at J, with 10 bases between the two ends. The CDR3 is CASSPLTVPDTQYF. The DNA for the CDR3 is TGTGCCAGCTCACCATTGACAGTCCCAGATACGCAGTATTTT.

This clonotype was seen only once. A much larger clone lies a single base off, so this may be a read error. The chain recombines TRBV19 with TRBJ2-2; 12 bases align to TRBD1. Germline CDR1 reads LNHDA; CDR2 reads SQIVND (reference sequence). The CDR3 runs 16 residues. The CDR3 DNA sequence: TGTGCCAGTAGTTCGGAGGGACAGGGGGCAATCGGGGAGATGTTTTTT. Protein: CASSSEGQGAIGEMFF.

This chain links TRBV14 with TRBJ2-2; 9 nucleotides line up with TRBD2. This CDR3 contains 16 residues. V trimming: 2 bases; J trimming: 3 bases; junction bases outside the gene matches: 4. CDR1 and CDR2 (germline): SGHDN, FVKESK. The CDR3 sequence is CASSQYPSGDTGELFF. In DNA form, the CDR3 reads TGTGCCAGCAGCCAATATCCTAGCGGGGACACCGGGGAGCTGTTTTTT.

The V gene is TRBV24-1, the J gene TRBJ2-1, with D maybe TRBD2 (6 bases). The CDR3 spans 17 residues. Trimming left V 6 bases short and J 2 bases short, with 19 bases between. CDR1 is KGHDR, CDR2 SFDVKD, per germline. CDR3 protein: CATSFRNAGPAYNEQFF. The CDR3 nucleotides are TGTGCCACCAGTTTTCGAAACGCGGGGCCGGCCTACAATGAGCAGTTCTTC.

The table lists this clonotype with many counts. J is TRBJ2-6 and V is TRBV7-9, with 7 bases fitting TRBD1. CDR3 length equals 14 residues. The V gene end was trimmed by 1 base and the J gene end by 15 bases; junction bases not matched to a gene: 9. Per the germline V gene, CDR1 is SEHNR and CDR2 is FQNEAQ (reference sequence). The CDR3 DNA reads TGTGCCAGCAGCTTAGAGGTCAGGGGGACCCACCTGACTTTC. Protein: CASSLEVRGTHLTF. The whole variable domain, remainder taken from reference TRBV7-9 and TRBJ2-6, is DTGVSQNPRHKITKRGQNVTFRCDPISEHNRLYWYRQTLGQGPEFLTYFQNEAQLEKSRLLSDRFSAERPKGSFSTLEIQRTEQGDSAMYLCASSLEVRGTHLTFGAGSRLTVL.

Ten or more counts support this clonotype. Its ends do not fully match the called genes, so a read error is possible. V usage is TRBV7-2 and J usage is TRBJ2-7, with 9 bases identical to TRBD1. Germline V gene sequence: CDR1 SGHTA, CDR2 FQGNSA. The CDR3 is made up of 14 amino acids. The CDR3 DNA reads as TGTGCCAGCAGTTTAGGGACAGGGACCTACGAGCAGTACTTC. It yields the protein CASSLGTGTYEQYF.

Turning to this clonotype: A junction end diverges from the germline sequence, so it may reflect a read error. The rearrangement joins TRBV28 to TRBJ2-7, with D possibly being TRBD1 (5 bases). The CDR3 has 13 residues. Germline CDR1 reads MDHEN; CDR2 reads SYDVKM. CDR3 residues: CASSPDSLGLQNF. The CDR3 nucleotides are TGTGCCAGCAGCCCCGACAGCCTCGGGTTGCAGAACTTC.

In its sample, this clonotype was seen many times. The chain joins TRBV12-3 or TRBV12-4 to TRBJ1-2, with D possibly matching TRBD1 (5 bases). The CDR3 covers 12 residues. The V end lost 3 bases, the J end lost 8 bases, and 10 bases lay between the germline ends. CDR3 sequence: CASSLGGRGYTF. In nucleotides, the CDR3 is TGTGCCAGCAGTTTGGGGGGTAGAGGCTACACCTTC.